This section outlines one T cell receptor (beta chain) sequence together with its context. Its antigen is unknown. A much larger clone lies one base from this, so it may be a read error. A J-beta primer mix and a sample-barcoded 5' primer were used in a second PCR of about 7 to 12 cycles. TCRdb redid the calling of the 5' RACE reads with MiXCR, one entry per CDR3 protein. Of 700,000 or so distinct CDR3 sequences in the sample, around 41% were seen once. CDR1 LGHDT and CDR2 YNNKEL come from the germline V gene (reference sequence). There are 15 residues in the CDR3. The data were obtained in a study of blood T cells in healthy people across ages. Study-level results: Diversity was estimated from one million T cells, and these estimates were considered underestimates. While age rose, TCR beta diversity per million T cells dropped in a roughly linear way.

The sequenced sample was blood. The chain employs TRBV3-1 and TRBJ1-5; D gene ambiguous. This clonotype was obtained from an elderly man in good health. CDR3: CACSQRNTYNQPQHF. The CDR3 DNA follows: TGTGCCTGCAGCCAGAGGAACACTTACAATCAGCCCCAGCATTTT.